The rows below give T cell receptor beta chains drawn from one sample of a study of cytomegalovirus exposure and HLA in healthy donors. The assay was immunoSEQ multiplex PCR, and TCRdb's table has in-frame clones only and misses some. The repertoire includes fewer than 150,000 clones, roughly 65% of them detected once, and 1.5% to 2% sits in the top ten. Sequencing used PBMCs. These receptors all come from a woman in her twenties or thirties in good health and CMV-seronegative. Both conserved end residues are part of each CDR3. Each record gives: clone size, D gene, J gene, V gene, CDR3 DNA, CDR3 protein. D genes are given only for firm matches. Clone size, where shown, is once, few, many, or a class for clones that have expanded.

. | . | TRBJ1-4 | TRBV5-1 | TGCGCCAGCAGCTTGGGGCAGGGAGGTGAAAAACTGTTTTTT | CASSLGQGGEKLFF
. | TRBD2 | TRBJ2-5 | TRBV4-1 | TGCGCCAGCAGCCAAGTACTAGCGGGGGGAGGGGAGACCCAGTACTTC | CASSQVLAGGGETQYF
. | . | TRBJ2-2 | TRBV19 | TGTGCCAGTAGTGCGGATTGGGCCGGGGAGCTGTTTTTT | CASSADWAGELFF
. | . | TRBJ2-7 | TRBV28 | TGTGCCAGCAGTTTGGCAGGGGTCTACGAGCAGTACTTC | CASSLAGVYEQYF
once | TRBD1 | TRBJ1-5 | TRBV18 | TGTGCCAGCTCAAACACAGGGGCGGGCGGTCAGCCCCAGCATTTT | CASSNTGAGGQPQHF
. | TRBD1 | TRBJ1-2 | TRBV7-8 | TGTGCCAGCAATCAGGGGGCGGGGTATGGCTACACCTTC | CASNQGAGYGYTF
few | . | TRBJ2-1 | TRBV7-3 | TGTGCCAGCAGCTTTTTGGGGGGGGCGAACAATGAGCAGTTCTTC | CASSFLGGANNEQFF
. | . | TRBJ2-3 | TRBV7-7 | TGTGCTAGCAGCCCCAAGTCGGGAAACCCAGATACGCAGTATTTT | CASSPKSGNPDTQYF
. | TRBD2 | TRBJ2-5 | TRBV7-3 | TGTGCCAGCAGCCTTAGCGGGGGGCAAGAGACCCAGTACTTC | CASSLSGGQETQYF
. | . | TRBJ2-2 | TRBV2 | TGTGCCAGCTCCACTCAGGGCGTTAGCACCGGGGAGCTGTTTTTT | CASSTQGVSTGELFF
few | . | TRBJ2-5 | TRBV6-5 | TGTGCCAGCAGTTCGCTTTCCGAGCTGAGGGAGAAGACCCAGTACTTC | CASSSLSELREKTQYF
. | TRBD1 | TRBJ2-7 | TRBV15 | TGTGCCACCAGCTTGGGACAGGGTAATCCTTACGAGCAGTACTTC | CATSLGQGNPYEQYF
. | TRBD2 | TRBJ2-1 | TRBV28 | TGTGCCAGCAGTCCCCAGACTAGCGGTTACAATGAGCAGTTCTTC | CASSPQTSGYNEQFF
. | TRBD2 | TRBJ2-5 | TRBV4-2 | TGTGCCAGCAGCAATAGCGGGAGAGCGGAGACCCAGTACTTC | CASSNSGRAETQYF
. | TRBD1 | TRBJ1-5 | TRBV19 | TGTGCCAGTAGCCGACCGGGACAGAGTGGCAATCAGCCCCAGCATTTT | CASSRPGQSGNQPQHF
. | . | TRBJ2-1 | TRBV7-3 | TGTGCCAGCAGCAAGAGGGGGACAAGTACGTTAGTTGAGCAGTTCTTC | CASSKRGTSTLVEQFF
once | TRBD1 | TRBJ2-3 | TRBV7-2 | TGTGCCAGCAGCTTTCTGCCGGGCAGGGGGAGAAATACGCAGTATTTT | CASSFLPGRGRNTQYF
. | . | TRBJ1-2 | TRBV7-9 | TGTTCCAGCAGCTCGAGGACAGCAGGAATTAACTATGGCTACACCTTC | CSSSSRTAGINYGYTF
once | TRBD1 | TRBJ2-3 | TRBV10-3 | TGTGCCATCAGTAGACAGGGGGCCACAGATACGCAGTATTTT | CAISRQGATDTQYF
few | TRBD1 | TRBJ1-4 | TRBV18 | TGTGCCAGCTCTCCACAGGGGGAAACTAATGAAAAACTGTTTTTT | CASSPQGETNEKLFF
. | . | TRBJ2-4 | TRBV11-2 | TGTGCCAGCAGCTCCGTGAACATTCAGTACTTC | CASSSVNIQYF
. | . | TRBJ2-3 | TRBV7-2 | TGTGCCAGCAGCCGACCGGACAACACAGATACGCAGTATTTT | CASSRPDNTDTQYF
few | . | TRBJ2-1 | TRBV4-2 | TGTGCCAGCAGCCAAGGAGGGGGCGGGAGGCCCTACAATGAGCAGTTCTTC | CASSQGGGGRPYNEQFF
. | TRBD2 | TRBJ2-1 | TRBV5-1 | TGCGCCAGCAGCTTGGATGGATCCCTAGCGGTGGGGTACAATGAGCAGTTCTTC | CASSLDGSLAVGYNEQFF
. | TRBD2 | TRBJ2-1 | TRBV5-1 | TGCGCCAGCAGCTTTCCGACTAGCGGTAACAATGAGCAGTTCTTC | CASSFPTSGNNEQFF
. | . | TRBJ1-2 | TRBV11-2 | TGTGCCAGCAGCTTTAATTCTGCGGGGCGCGGGTATGGCTACACCTTC | CASSFNSAGRGYGYTF
. | . | TRBJ1-2 | TRBV7-9 | TGTTCCAGCAGCTTAGAAGGACAGCGAAGGGACTATGGCTACACCTTC | CSSSLEGQRRDYGYTF
once | TRBD2 | TRBJ2-3 | TRBV29-1 | TGCAGCGTTGTCCCTAGCGGGAAGTCTGATACGCAGTATTTT | CSVVPSGKSDTQYF
. | TRBD1 | TRBJ1-1 | TRBV10-3 | TGTGCCATCAGTGAGCAGGGGGGATACACTGAAGCTTTCTTT | CAISEQGGYTEAFF
. | . | TRBJ2-3 | TRBV5-5 | TGTGCCAGCAGCTTGCCTAGCGCCGACACAGATACGCAGTATTTT | CASSLPSADTDTQYF
. | TRBD2 | TRBJ2-1 | TRBV18 | TGTGCCAGCTCACCACCGAGTAGCGGGAGGAACAATGAGCAGTTCTTC | CASSPPSSGRNNEQFF
. | . | TRBJ2-4 | TRBV6-6 | TGTGCCATCCAAGATCCTTCCTACGGGGTCAAAAACATTCAGTACTTC | CAIQDPSYGVKNIQYF
. | . | TRBJ2-2 | TRBV6-1 | TGTGCCAGCAAGTTTAACCCCGCGACCGGGGAGCTGTTTTTT | CASKFNPATGELFF
. | TRBD1 | TRBJ1-2 | TRBV6-6 | TGTGCCAGCAGCATCGACAGGGGAGGAGGCTACACCTTC | CASSIDRGGGYTF
. | . | TRBJ1-4 | TRBV28 | TGTGCCAGCAGTTTAAGTCAGGGAAGTGGTTGGGAAAAACTGTTTTTT | CASSLSQGSGWEKLFF
once | TRBD2 | TRBJ2-2 | TRBV6-5 | TGTGCCAGCAGTCGGGAGGGTCTACAAGCCGGGGAGCTGTTTTTT | CASSREGLQAGELFF
. | . | TRBJ1-1 | TRBV11-1 | TGTGCCAGCAGCTTAGCAGGGAAGGGGACTGAAGCTTTCTTT | CASSLAGKGTEAFF
. | TRBD2 | TRBJ2-7 | TRBV10-3 | TGTGCCATCAGTGAGAGATTAGCGGGAGAAGGACACGAGCAGTACTTC | CAISERLAGEGHEQYF